The 16 T cell receptor beta chains below were found in one sample sequenced in a study of blood T cell repertoires in COVID-19. Libraries were prepared by immunoSEQ multiplex PCR; TCRdb keeps only in-frame clonotypes and omits some of them. The profile shows 200,000 to 300,000 clones, around nine tenths of them singletons. The source material was PBMCs or T cells enriched from blood (not recorded which). These receptors came from a woman between 18 and 29 years old who had recovered from COVID-19.

This chain links TRBV12-3 or TRBV12-4 with TRBJ1-2; D gene unclear. Trimming removed 4 bases from V and 2 bases from J, with 8 bases in between. The CDR3 is made up of 13 amino acids. The CDR3, as DNA: TGTGCCAGCAGTTCAACTACAAACTATGGCTACACCTTC. It codes for CASSSTTNYGYTF.

V and J are TRBV11-3 and TRBJ2-7, with 8 bases identical to TRBD2. The CDR3 is 15 amino acids. Germline assignment: CDR1 SGHNT and CDR2 YENEEA. The V gene end was trimmed by 2 bases and the J gene end by 6 bases; junction bases not matched to a gene: 9. CDR3 in amino acids: CASSLQAGVFSEQYF. CDR3 coding DNA: TGTGCCAGCAGCTTACAAGCGGGAGTGTTTTCCGAGCAGTACTTC.

The chain has TRBV30 and TRBJ1-4, with D unresolved. The CDR3 is 17 amino acids. Germline CDR1 and CDR2: GTSNPN and SVGIG (reference sequence). Trimming took off 8 bases at V and 5 bases at J, with 27 bases between the two ends. DNA of the CDR3: TGTGCCGGCGGCAGCCCTCACGGTAATGTGAGGAATGAAAAACTGTTTTTT. Encoded protein: CAGGSPHGNVRNEKLFF.

The rearrangement joins TRBV18 to TRBJ2-1, with TRBD2 matching over 13 bases. J gave up 10 bases and V 3 bases, and 6 bases lay outside the gene matches. This CDR3 contains 15 residues. Germline V lookup: CDR1 KGHSH, CDR2 LQKENI. The DNA for the CDR3 is TGTGCCAGCTCACCCTCCGGGACTAGCGGGGTAGAGCAGTTCTTC. Translated, it gives CASSPSGTSGVEQFF.

The rearrangement links TRBV4-1 to TRBJ2-6; D unresolved. Between the trimmed V and J ends, which lost 0 bases and 0 bases, there was a span of 3 bases. CDR1 is MGHRA, CDR2 YSYEKL, per germline. This CDR3 spans 15 amino acids. CDR3 sequence (DNA): TGCGCCAGCAGCCAAGACAGCTCTGGGGCCAACGTCCTGACTTTC. As protein: CASSQDSSGANVLTF.

This chain connects TRBV11-3 to TRBJ2-3, with TRBD1 identical over 7 bases. Trimming cost V 5 bases and J 4 bases; bases outside gene matches: 9. CDR1 is SGHNT, CDR2 YENEEA, per germline. The CDR3 sequence is 15 residues long. The CDR3 bases are TGTGCCAGCAGCAAACGACAGGGAATGGCAGATACGCAGTATTTT. It translates to CASSKRQGMADTQYF.

The genes are TRBV19 and TRBJ1-4; a weak D match, TRBD1 (5 bases). CDR1 and CDR2 (germline): LNHDA, SQIVND (reference sequence). CDR3 size: 17 residues. The V gene lost 2 bases and the J gene lost 7 bases, with 20 bases spanning the gap. This CDR3 is CASSIRAEAGRGEKLFF. CDR3 nucleotide sequence: TGTGCCAGTAGTATAAGAGCTGAGGCAGGGCGAGGTGAAAAACTGTTTTTT.

The chain uses TRBV10-3 and TRBJ1-5, with 7 bases matching TRBD1. With V trimmed by 4 bases and J by 2 bases, 11 bases remained unmatched. CDR3 size: 17 residues. CDR1 and CDR2 from the germline V gene are ENHRY and SYGVKD. The CDR3 DNA reads TGTGCCATCAGTGCCGCTCAAGACAGGGCGGGCAATCAGCCCCAGCATTTT. Translation gives CAISAAQDRAGNQPQHF.

In DNA form, the CDR3 reads TGTGCCGGAGGGAGGGTATCTGGGTCGGGCGGCTACACCTTC. Its protein is CAGGRVSGSGGYTF. The gene calls are TRBV28 and TRBJ1-2; D is ambiguous. V shed 11 bases and J shed 8 bases, with 24 bases lying between them. The CDR3 runs to 14 residues. CDR1 is MDHEN and CDR2 is SYDVKM in the germline V gene.

The chain uses TRBV30 and TRBJ1-6, with TRBD1 as a possible D gene (5 bases). Trimming cost V 0 bases and J 0 bases, with 12 bases left between them. Germline V gene sequence: CDR1 GTSNPN, CDR2 SVGIG (reference sequence). This CDR3 spans 17 amino acids. The CDR3, as DNA: TGTGCCTGGAGTGTTGGGGGAGGCCGCTCCTATAATTCACCCCTCCACTTT. It specifies CAWSVGGGRSYNSPLHF.

This clone was observed a few times. The same CDR3 can be traced to other DNA sequences in this sample. The chain recombines TRBV6-5 with TRBJ1-1; 12 positions agree with TRBD1. Trimming at V came to 6 bases and at J to 1 base, leaving 3 bases not matched to a gene. This CDR3 has 15 amino acids. Germline V gene data show CDR1 as MNHEY and CDR2 as SVGAGI. CDR3 nucleotide sequence: TGTGCCAGCAGGGGACAGGGGGCGGGGAACACTGAAGCTTTCTTT. Its translation: CASRGQGAGNTEAFF.

This chain links TRBV7-2 with TRBJ2-7, with 10 bases that match TRBD2. V gave up 8 bases and J gave up 2 bases; unmatched junction bases: 9. The germline gives CDR1 SGHTA, CDR2 FQGNSA. This CDR3 contains 15 residues. CDR3 nucleotides: TGTGCCAGCTCTCCCCGACTAGCGGGCACCTACGAGCAGTACTTC. This gives the protein CASSPRLAGTYEQYF.

This rearrangement joins TRBV13 to TRBJ2-7; D is perhaps TRBD1 (6 bases). CDR1 is PRHDT, CDR2 FYEKMQ, per germline (reference sequence). The CDR3 runs to 15 residues. V was trimmed by 3 bases and J by 2 bases, leaving 14 bases between them. CDR3 bases: TGTGCCAGCAGCTTCGGACAGACAACCACCTACGAGCAGTACTTC. Its protein product is CASSFGQTTTYEQYF.

The J gene is TRBJ1-5, the V gene TRBV19, with TRBD1 as a possible D gene (6 bases). Trimming pared 6 bases from V and 3 bases from J, leaving 21 bases between. The CDR3 runs 17 residues. Germline V gene lookup returns CDR1 LNHDA and CDR2 SQIVND (reference sequence). The chain's CDR3 is CASSELRTAILNQPQHF. The CDR3 region has the DNA TGTGCCAGTAGCGAACTACGGACAGCAATCCTCAATCAGCCCCAGCATTTT.

V gene TRBV19 combines with J gene TRBJ2-3; 7 bases line up with TRBD2. The CDR3 loop spans 15 amino acids. The V segment lost 2 bases and the J segment 4 bases; nucleotides outside the gene matches: 6. CDR1 LNHDA and CDR2 SQIVND come from the germline V gene (reference sequence). CDR3 in DNA: TGTGCCAGTAGTATACGGCGGGAGTGGGCAGATACGCAGTATTTT. Protein product: CASSIRREWADTQYF.

The V and J genes are TRBV6-4 and TRBJ1-6; D uncertain. Germline V gene sequence: CDR1 MRHNA, CDR2 SNTAGT. V was cut by 0 bases and J by 8 bases, with 14 bases left in between. CDR3 length: 16 residues. This chain's CDR3 is CASSDSWQTEDSPLHF. DNA of the CDR3: TGTGCCAGCAGTGACTCCTGGCAGACGGAGGATTCACCCCTCCACTTT.